These T cell receptor beta chains were read from a single sample in a study of early T cells in non-severe SARS-CoV-2 infection. TCRdb re-analysed the 5' RACE reads in MiXCR, keeping a single row per CDR3 protein. Of 65,000 to 95,000 distinct CDR3 sequences listed, around 12% are singletons. The specimen comprised whole blood, sampled at baseline. Receptor source: an adult who was a healthcare worker with PCR-confirmed SARS-CoV-2 infection or an uninfected control (not recorded which). The donor label of this sample is uncertain. CDR3s include the opening cysteine and the closing phenylalanine or tryptophan. Fields, in order: D gene, J gene, V gene, clone size, CDR3 DNA, CDR3 protein. The D gene is left open where the match is weak. Clone size is shown for a subset of rows, as once, few, many or a class of expanded clone.

.	TRBJ2-1	TRBV9	few	TGTGCCAGCAGCGTAAGTGGGAGTCGCTACAATGAGCAGTTCTTC	CASSVSGSRYNEQFF
TRBD1	TRBJ1-6	TRBV3-1	many	TGTGCCAGCAGCCAAGGGTCAGGGGGAAGCTCCTATAATTCACCCCTCCACTTT	CASSQGSGGSSYNSPLHF
.	TRBJ2-7	TRBV11-2	few	TGTGCCAGCAGCTTCGGGGTGACCTACGAGCAGTACTTC	CASSFGVTYEQYF
TRBD1	TRBJ2-4	TRBV29-1	many	TGCAGCGTTGAAGAAGACAGGGGGCCCATTCAGTACTTC	CSVEEDRGPIQYF
TRBD1	TRBJ2-1	TRBV5-1	.	TGCGCCAGCAGCTGGAGGACAGGGTACGATGAGCAGTTCTTC	CASSWRTGYDEQFF
.	TRBJ2-3	TRBV14	few	TGTGCCAGCAGCCAAGAGGTGGCGCAGTATTTT	CASSQEVAQYF
TRBD2	TRBJ2-7	TRBV11-2	.	TGTGCCAGCAGCTTAGAGGCGACTAGCGCCTCCTACGAGCAGTACTTC	CASSLEATSASYEQYF
TRBD2	TRBJ2-3	TRBV12-3/TRBV12-4	.	TGTGCCAGCAGACGTCTAGCGGGAGGCCCTCTGAGCACAGATACGCAGTATTTT	CASRRLAGGPLSTDTQYF
.	TRBJ1-6	TRBV7-9	.	TGTGCCAGCAGCTTATTCGGGGGAAGGTCACCCCTCCACTTT	CASSLFGGRSPLHF
.	TRBJ2-7	TRBV5-4	.	TGTGCCAGCCGCGGGACCTCCTACGAGCAGTACTTC	CASRGTSYEQYF
TRBD1	TRBJ2-7	TRBV4-3	few	TGCGCCAGCAGCCCCTCCGGGACAGGGGTCTACGAGCAGTACTTC	CASSPSGTGVYEQYF
TRBD2	TRBJ2-7	TRBV15	few	TGTGCCACCAGCCTAGGGAGCGGGGGTACCTACGAGCAGTACTTC	CATSLGSGGTYEQYF
TRBD1	TRBJ2-1	TRBV13	.	TGTGCCAGCAGCGATTATCAGACCCCAGGGGGAGTATACAATGAGCAGTTCTTC	CASSDYQTPGGVYNEQFF
.	TRBJ2-5	TRBV27	few	TGTGCCACCGCCGAGGACGAGACCCAGTACTTC	CATAEDETQYF
.	TRBJ1-2	TRBV7-2	.	TGTGCCAGCAGCCTCTTTTGGGTTAACTATGGCTACACCTTC	CASSLFWVNYGYTF
.	TRBJ2-3	TRBV5-4	few	TGTGCCAGCAGCCTCACAGGCGGGGGCCCAGATACGCAGTATTTT	CASSLTGGGPDTQYF
.	TRBJ1-2	TRBV20-1	many	TGCAGTGCTAGAGGGGATTACGGCTACACCTTC	CSARGDYGYTF
.	TRBJ1-5	TRBV7-2	few	TGTGCCAGCAGCTGGGAGAGCAATCAGCCCCAGCATTTT	CASSWESNQPQHF
.	TRBJ1-2	TRBV29-1	.	TGCAGCGCCGGAAGGACAGCTCATGGCTACACCTTC	CSAGRTAHGYTF
.	TRBJ1-2	TRBV20-1	.	TGCAGTGCTAGCCCGCATGGCGGGCAACTCTATGGCTACACCTTC	CSASPHGGQLYGYTF
.	TRBJ2-1	TRBV10-1	few	TGCGCCAGCAGTGAGTCGAATAGCGGCTACAATGAGCAGTTCTTC	CASSESNSGYNEQFF
TRBD2	TRBJ2-5	TRBV12-3/TRBV12-4	many	TGTGCCAGCACCAGGACTAGCGGACAGGGGACCCAGTACTTC	CASTRTSGQGTQYF
TRBD2	TRBJ2-4	TRBV11-2	few	TGTGCCAGCAGCCCGTTCGAAGCGGGGAACATTCAGTACTTC	CASSPFEAGNIQYF
.	TRBJ1-2	TRBV29-1	.	TGCAGCGTTGAAGATTCAGAGGGGCACTATGGCTACACCTTC	CSVEDSEGHYGYTF
.	TRBJ2-3	TRBV4-2	.	TGTGCCAGCAGCCAGGTCACAGATACGCAGTATTTT	CASSQVTDTQYF
.	TRBJ1-3	TRBV9	few	TGTGCCAGCAGCCCCTCCGGGGGCGGAAACACCATATATTTT	CASSPSGGGNTIYF
TRBD2	TRBJ2-3	TRBV7-8	few	TGTGCCAGCAGCCCCACTAGCGGGAGAGTGGCAGATACGCAGTATTTT	CASSPTSGRVADTQYF
TRBD1	TRBJ2-6	TRBV7-9	many	TGTGCCAGCAGCTTATTATTGCCAGGGGGCTATCGTGCTGGGGCCAACGTCCTGACTTTC	CASSLLLPGGYRAGANVLTF
.	TRBJ1-1	TRBV10-2	many	TGCGCCAGCAGCGGAGGGATGAACACTGAAGCTTTCTTT	CASSGGMNTEAFF
.	TRBJ1-5	TRBV20-1	few	TGCAGTGCTATTTCCAGGGGCCTCTTGAGAAATCAGCCCCAGCATTTT	CSAISRGLLRNQPQHF
.	TRBJ2-1	TRBV7-3	many	TGTGCCAGCAGCTTATATCTCGGAATAGAAGCGAATGAGCAGTTCTTC	CASSLYLGIEANEQFF
.	TRBJ1-1	TRBV12-3/TRBV12-4	.	TGTGCCAGCAGTCCCGCCTCTTTAGACACTGAAGCTTTCTTT	CASSPASLDTEAFF
.	TRBJ2-5	TRBV5-1	few	TGCGCCAGCAGCATGATCCCCGGAGAGACCCAGTACTTC	CASSMIPGETQYF
.	TRBJ1-5	TRBV12-3/TRBV12-4	many	TGTGCCAGCAGTTGGGACAGCAATCAGCCCCAGCATTTT	CASSWDSNQPQHF
.	TRBJ1-1	TRBV7-3	.	TGTGCCAGCAGCTTAGGGCCCGGGGGGCCCACTGAAGCTTTCTTT	CASSLGPGGPTEAFF
.	TRBJ2-1	TRBV13	many	TGTGCCAGCAGGGAGATTAGCTCCTACAATGAGCAGTTCTTC	CASREISSYNEQFF
.	TRBJ2-5	TRBV7-6	.	TGTGCCAGCAGCTTAGAGACTAGGACAGAAAAAGAGACCCAGTACTTC	CASSLETRTEKETQYF